The entry below describes one T cell receptor beta chain. Its antigen target is currently unknown. No much larger clone exists at a distance of one base, and base qualities are not known. The entry originates in a study of T cell responses to AZD1222 COVID-19 vaccine (dated by TCRdb to about 2021). Regarding the study in general: A total of roughly 240 trial participants underwent TCR sequencing, of whom 207 received two doses of AZD1222 and about 26 received two doses of the MenACWY control vaccine. Trial participants were enrolled into age subgroups of 18-55, 56-69 and 70-plus years, which contained about 150, 27 and 61 TCR-sequenced participants, respectively.

Trimming leaves V shorter by 5 bases and J shorter by 5 bases, with the junction holding 10 bases beyond the gene matches. From a lookup of the germline V gene (reference sequence), CDR1 and CDR2 are GTSNPN and SVGIG. Taken from cysteine to phenylalanine, the CDR3 has 14 residues. The CDR3 DNA has 42 bases and is translated from base 1. Summary of the overall study and its limitations: Vaccine-associated CD4 TCRs spanned the whole spike protein, with dominant responses in regions 160-218 and 743-854. Nearly half of unique spike-specific TCRs reportedly recognized epitopes outside regions mutated in the B.1.351 and B.1.1.7 variants. Conclusions about previously exposed vaccinees are limited because only a handful of AZD1222 recipients were SARS-CoV-2 seropositive at baseline. Spike-specific TCR breadth and depth rose significantly after two AZD1222 doses compared with day 0 and with MenACWY recipients. In the small 56-69-year group, the increase in depth fell short of significance, most likely because of low power. Because no day 14 peak-response samples were available, repertoires were characterized only after the peak T cell response. Participants were mostly white British and included more females than males, and it was suggested by the authors that clonal diversity may have been underestimated.

The CDR3 regions of human TCRbeta chains were analyzed by immunosequencing. In the authors' own workflow: TCRs in the repertoires were matched against a reference library of SARS-CoV-2-specific TCRs that had been generated with the MIRA antigen-specificity platform. Breadth was defined as the fraction of unique TCRs that were SARS-CoV-2-associated. Depth was defined as the fraction of total T cells that were SARS-CoV-2-associated. Using the MIRA data, each spike-specific TCR was assigned both to the spike region to which the TCR was reactive and to a CD4 or CD8 class. Log10-transformed breadth and depth values were compared by one-way ANOVA with Sidak's multiple comparisons tests. TCRdb carries this immuneACCESS record with in-frame sequences only. Its versions omit some clonotypes, under half of them owing to an unresolved V gene in the studies checked, with the rest unexplained. V and J calls and clone size are as listed in that table; D and trimming were resolved from the DNA. Present in this sample are about 180,000 clones, 85% to 90% of which were seen just once. The top ten hold 20% to 30% of the sample.

The time point label, read with the paper, signifies: about 28 days (+/-7) after the second vaccine dose. AZD1222 recipients with second doses at about 4 weeks or about 12 weeks were pooled, because spike-specific TCR depth and breadth did not differ between schedules. Vaccinee samples were obtained from the UK trials COV001 and COV002, which included a single-blind randomized controlled phase 2/3 trial of AZD1222 (ChAdOx1 nCoV-19) in healthy adults. For TCRbeta chain sequencing, PBMC samples from trial participants were taken at day 0 and at day 28 after the second dose. This clonotype was sampled from an adult who received the AZD1222 COVID-19 vaccine. The sequences come from peripheral blood, collected 28 days after the second AZD1222 dose. The V and J segments used are TRBV30 and TRBJ2-5; 8 junctional bases match TRBD2. The CDR3 amino acid sequence is: CAWSPRGGWETQYF. The sequenced DNA is TGTGCCTGGTCCCCCCGGGGGGGGTGGGAGACCCAGTACTTC.